The clone carrying this T cell receptor beta chain has a count of ten or more. The source of the sample is a study of blood T cell repertoires in COVID-19. Turning to the study itself: Spain, Italy and the United States supplied samples that represented acute and convalescent COVID-19.

Germline CDR1 and CDR2: SGHVS and FQNEAQ. V lost 5 bases and J lost 4; bases outside the gene matches: 7. This CDR3 spans 14 amino acids. Study processing details: Reference gene primers were amplified, and this amplification served to estimate nucleated cell counts. Libraries were prepared by immunoSEQ multiplex PCR; TCRdb keeps only in-frame clonotypes and omits some of them. The DNA was the basis for D and trimming; V, J and clone size are from that table. The sample yields around 110,000 clones, approximately 84% seen once. This sequence was found in a man in his 70s with active or convalescent COVID-19. The V gene is TRBV7-8, the J gene TRBJ2-7, with 8 bases that match TRBD2. Source material: peripheral blood. CDR3 nucleotides: TGTGCCAGCAGCCTGAGCGGGAGCGGATACGAGCAGTACTTC. Translated: CASSLSGSGYEQYF.